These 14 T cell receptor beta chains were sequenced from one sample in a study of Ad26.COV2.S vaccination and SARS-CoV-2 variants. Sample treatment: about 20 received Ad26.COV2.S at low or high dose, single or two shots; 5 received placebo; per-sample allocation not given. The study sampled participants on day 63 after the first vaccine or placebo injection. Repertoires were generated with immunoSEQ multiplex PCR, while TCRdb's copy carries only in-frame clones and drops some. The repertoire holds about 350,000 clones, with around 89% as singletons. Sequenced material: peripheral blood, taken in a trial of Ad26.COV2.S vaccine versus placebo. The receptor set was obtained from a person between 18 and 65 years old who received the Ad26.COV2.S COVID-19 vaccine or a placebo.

The CDR3 reads CASSIAGGTREGYTF. As DNA, the CDR3 is TGTGCCAGTAGTATAGCGGGGGGCACAAGGGAAGGCTACACCTTC. This rearrangement joins TRBV19 to TRBJ1-2; the D gene is possibly TRBD1 (6 bases). The length of the CDR3 is 15 residues. Germline lookup yields CDR1 LNHDA and CDR2 SQIVND (reference sequence). V was cut by 1 base and J by 8 bases, with 17 bases left in between. Drawing the rest from reference TRBV19 and TRBJ1-2, the complete variable domain is DGGITQSPKYLFRKEGQNVTLSCEQNLNHDAMYWYRQDPGQGLRLIYYSQIVNDFQKGDIAEGYSVSREKKESFPLTVTSAQKNPTAFYLCASSIAGGTREGYTFGSGTRLTVV.

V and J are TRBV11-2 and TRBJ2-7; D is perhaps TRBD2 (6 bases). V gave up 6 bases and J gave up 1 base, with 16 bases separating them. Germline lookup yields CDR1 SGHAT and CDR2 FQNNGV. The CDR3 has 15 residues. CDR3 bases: TGTGCCAGCAGGGACTACTCCTTAGGGTCCTACGAGCAGTACTTC. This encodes CASRDYSLGSYEQYF. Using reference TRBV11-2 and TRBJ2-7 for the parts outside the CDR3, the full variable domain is EAGVAQSPRYKIIEKRQSVAFWCNPISGHATLYWYQQILGQGPKLLIQFQNNGVVDDSQLPKDRFSAERLKGVDSTLKIQPAKLEDSAVYLCASRDYSLGSYEQYFGPGTRLTVT.

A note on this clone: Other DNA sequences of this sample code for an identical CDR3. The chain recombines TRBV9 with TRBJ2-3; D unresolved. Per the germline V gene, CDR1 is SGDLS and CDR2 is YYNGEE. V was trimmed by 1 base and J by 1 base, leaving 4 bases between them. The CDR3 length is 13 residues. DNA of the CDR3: TGTGCCAGCAGCGTACGCGGCACAGATACGCAGTATTTT. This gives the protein CASSVRGTDTQYF.

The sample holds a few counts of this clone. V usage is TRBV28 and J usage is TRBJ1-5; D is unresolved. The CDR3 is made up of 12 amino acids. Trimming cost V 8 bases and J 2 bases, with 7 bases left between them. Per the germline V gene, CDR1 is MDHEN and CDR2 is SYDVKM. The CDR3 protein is CASFSGNQPQHF. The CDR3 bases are TGTGCCAGCTTCTCGGGCAATCAGCCCCAGCATTTT.

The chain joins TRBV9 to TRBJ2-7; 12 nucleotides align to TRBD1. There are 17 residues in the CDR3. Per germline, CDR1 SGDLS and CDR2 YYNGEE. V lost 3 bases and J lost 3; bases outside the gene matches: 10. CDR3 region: CASSARDRGREFYEQYF. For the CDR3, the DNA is TGTGCCAGCAGCGCCCGGGACAGGGGGCGGGAGTTCTACGAGCAGTACTTC.

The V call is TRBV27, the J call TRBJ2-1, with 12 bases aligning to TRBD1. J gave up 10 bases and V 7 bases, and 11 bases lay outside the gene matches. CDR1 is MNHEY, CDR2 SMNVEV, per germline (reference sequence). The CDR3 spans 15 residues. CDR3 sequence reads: CASIPTGTGGKEQFF. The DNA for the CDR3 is TGTGCCAGCATACCTACCGGGACAGGGGGCAAGGAGCAGTTCTTC.

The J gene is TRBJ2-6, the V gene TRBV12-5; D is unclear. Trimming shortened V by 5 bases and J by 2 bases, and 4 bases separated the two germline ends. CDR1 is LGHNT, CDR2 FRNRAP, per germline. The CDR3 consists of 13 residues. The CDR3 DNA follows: TGTGCTAGTGGTATAACTGGGGCCAACGTCCTGACTTTC. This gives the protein CASGITGANVLTF.

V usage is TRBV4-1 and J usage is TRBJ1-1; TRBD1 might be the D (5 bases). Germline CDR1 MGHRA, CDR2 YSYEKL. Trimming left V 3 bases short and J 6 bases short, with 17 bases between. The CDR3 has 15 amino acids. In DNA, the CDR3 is TGCGCCAGCAGCCACCAGGGAGAGGTCGGGGCTGAAGCTTTCTTT. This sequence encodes CASSHQGEVGAEAFF.

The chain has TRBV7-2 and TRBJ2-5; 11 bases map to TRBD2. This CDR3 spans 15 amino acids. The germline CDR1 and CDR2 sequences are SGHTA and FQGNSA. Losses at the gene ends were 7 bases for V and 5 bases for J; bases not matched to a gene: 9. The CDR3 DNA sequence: TGTGCCAGCATCCATATAGCGGGGGGGCCCGAGACCCAGTACTTC. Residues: CASIHIAGGPETQYF. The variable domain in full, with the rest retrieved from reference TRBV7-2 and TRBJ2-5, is GAGVSQSPSNKVTEKGKDVELRCDPISGHTALYWYRQSLGQGLEFLIYFQGNSAPDKSGLPSDRFSAERTGGSVSTLTIQRTQQEDSAVYLCASIHIAGGPETQYFGPGTRLLVL.

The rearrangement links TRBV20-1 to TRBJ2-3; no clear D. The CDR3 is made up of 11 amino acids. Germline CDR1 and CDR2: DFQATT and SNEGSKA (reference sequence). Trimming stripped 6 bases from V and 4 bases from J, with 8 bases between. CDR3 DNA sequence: TGCAGTGCCGGGCAGGCAGATACGCAGTATTTT. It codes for CSAGQADTQYF.

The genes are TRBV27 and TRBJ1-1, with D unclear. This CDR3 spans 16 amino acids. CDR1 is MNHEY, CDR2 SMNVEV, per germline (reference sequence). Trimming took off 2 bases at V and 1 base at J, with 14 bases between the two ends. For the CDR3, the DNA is TGTGCCAGCAGTTTAGACCCCGGGCGCCGGAACACTGAAGCTTTCTTT. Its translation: CASSLDPGRRNTEAFF.

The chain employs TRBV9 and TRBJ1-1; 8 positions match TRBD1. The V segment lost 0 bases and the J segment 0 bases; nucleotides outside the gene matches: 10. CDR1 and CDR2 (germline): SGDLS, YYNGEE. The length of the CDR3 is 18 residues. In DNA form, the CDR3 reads TGTGCCAGCAGCGTAGGGGGGAGGACAGGGCCTTTGAACACTGAAGCTTTCTTT. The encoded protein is CASSVGGRTGPLNTEAFF.

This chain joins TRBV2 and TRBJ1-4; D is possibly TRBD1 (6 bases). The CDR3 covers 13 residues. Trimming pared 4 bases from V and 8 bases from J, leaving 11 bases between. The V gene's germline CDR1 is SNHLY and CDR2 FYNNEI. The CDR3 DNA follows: TGTGCCAGCAGTGGGGGACACGGGGAAAAACTGTTTTTT. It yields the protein CASSGGHGEKLFF.

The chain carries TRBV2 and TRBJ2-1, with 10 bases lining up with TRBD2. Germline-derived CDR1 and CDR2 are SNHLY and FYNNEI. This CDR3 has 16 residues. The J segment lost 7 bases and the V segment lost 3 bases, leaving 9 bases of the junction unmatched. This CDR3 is CASSDPSGRARNEQFF. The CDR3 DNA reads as TGTGCCAGCAGTGACCCGAGCGGGAGGGCCAGGAATGAGCAGTTCTTC. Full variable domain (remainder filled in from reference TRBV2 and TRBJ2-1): EPEVTQTPSHQVTQMGQEVILRCVPISNHLYFYWYRQILGQKVEFLVSFYNNEISEKSEIFDDQFSVERPDGSNFTLKIRSTKLEDSAMYFCASSDPSGRARNEQFFGPGTRLTVL.